The next 9 T cell receptor beta chains were all read from a single sample in a study of T cells in Graves' hyperthyroidism and ophthalmopathy. Researchers took RNA transcripts and amplified the TCR beta CDR3 regions from them. Carried out on the TCR CDR3, a first-round RT-PCR used the HTBI primer set. TCRdb reanalysed the multiplex PCR reads using MiXCR and keeps one entry per CDR3 protein. Among some 560,000 distinct CDR3 sequences listed, around 16% were seen once. Sequences were obtained from blood. The receptors were gathered from a woman aged 30 to 39 with Graves' hyperthyroidism.

At least ten counts were recorded for this clonotype. The rearrangement uses TRBV18 and TRBJ2-1; 7 positions match TRBD2. The CDR3 is 16 amino acids. CDR1 KGHSH and CDR2 LQKENI come from the germline V gene. V was pared by 5 bases and J by 0 bases, with 7 bases of the junction left unmatched. The CDR3 region is CASSSLATSSYNEQFF. The CDR3 bases are TGTGCCAGCTCATCACTAGCGACCAGCTCCTACAATGAGCAGTTCTTC.

The gene calls are TRBV11-2 and TRBJ2-3, with 7 bases fitting TRBD2. The germline gives CDR1 SGHAT, CDR2 FQNNGV. The CDR3 loop spans 15 amino acids. With 3 bases clipped from V and 6 bases from J, the junction kept 9 bases outside the gene matches. CDR3 in DNA: TGTGCCAGCAGCTTTCGCGGGGGAGGATCCGATACGCAGTATTTT. This sequence encodes CASSFRGGGSDTQYF.

The chain uses TRBV14 and TRBJ1-1, with D possibly being TRBD1 (5 bases). With 4 bases removed from V and 0 bases from J, the gap between germline ends came to 15 bases. The CDR3 sequence is 16 residues long. Germline CDR1 reads SGHDN; CDR2 reads FVKESK. CDR3 loop: CASSPWQGLVNTEAFF. The CDR3 bases are TGTGCCAGCAGCCCTTGGCAGGGTTTAGTGAACACTGAAGCTTTCTTT.

This clonotype showed up just a few times. The chain couples TRBV20-1 to TRBJ2-7, with a possible D match to TRBD2 (6 bases). Germline CDR1 DFQATT, CDR2 SNEGSKA (reference sequence). CDR3 length: 13 residues. The V and J ends lost 1 base and 3 bases respectively, with 10 bases between them. CDR3 sequence reads: CSARAGEGYEQYF. In DNA, the CDR3 is TGCAGTGCTAGAGCGGGAGAGGGCTACGAGCAGTACTTC.

The chain links TRBV7-2 to TRBJ2-7; 12 nucleotides agree with TRBD2. The V and J ends lost 5 bases and 2 bases, in that order; junction bases with no gene match: 4. Per germline, CDR1 SGHTA and CDR2 FQGNSA. This CDR3 is built from 15 residues. The CDR3 is CASSDTSGGPYEQYF. The CDR3 DNA reads TGTGCCAGCAGCGATACTAGCGGGGGGCCCTACGAGCAGTACTTC.

This clonotype was seen many times. The chain employs TRBV18 and TRBJ2-7; D perhaps matches TRBD2 (5 bases). V was trimmed by 3 bases and J by 2 bases, leaving 11 bases between them. Germline assignment: CDR1 KGHSH and CDR2 LQKENI. This CDR3 comprises 14 residues. The CDR3 loop reads CASSPPRTPYEQYF. The CDR3 DNA follows: TGTGCCAGCTCACCTCCTCGGACTCCCTACGAGCAGTACTTC.

This clonotype was seen at least ten times. The V gene is TRBV12-3 or TRBV12-4, the J gene TRBJ1-1; D unresolved. CDR3 length: 13 amino acids. V was cut by 6 bases and J by 1 base, with 9 bases left in between. CDR3 loop: CASSAQRNTEAFF. The CDR3 DNA follows: TGTGCCAGCAGCGCCCAGAGGAACACTGAAGCTTTCTTT.

This clonotype has a handful of counts. The chain has TRBV30 and TRBJ2-5, with D possibly matching TRBD2 (6 bases). Germline V gene data show CDR1 as GTSNPN and CDR2 as SVGIG (reference sequence). The CDR3 runs 13 residues. The ends were cut back, 1 base at V and 0 bases at J, with 6 bases in the middle. The CDR3 sequence: CAWSGDYQETQYF. The CDR3 coding sequence is TGTGCCTGGAGTGGGGACTACCAAGAGACCCAGTACTTC.

The table lists this clonotype with a count of one. V gene TRBV4-1 combines with J gene TRBJ2-3; D not resolved. CDR3 length: 15 amino acids. Germline V gives CDR1 MGHRA, CDR2 YSYEKL. V shed 1 base and J shed 2 bases, with 10 bases lying between them. The CDR3 DNA follows: TGCGCCAGCAGCCAAGTGGACCCTTCCACAGATACGCAGTATTTT. It is translated as CASSQVDPSTDTQYF.